Listed below are T cell receptor beta chains from one sample, sequenced in a study of T cells after yellow fever vaccination. TCRdb re-analysed the 5' RACE reads in MiXCR, keeping a single row per CDR3 protein. This sample yields approximately 150,000 distinct CDR3 sequences, of which 6.2% are seen a single time; approximately 3% belongs to the top ten. The sequencing used CD4+ T cells sorted from PBMCs, collected on the day of the first yellow fever vaccination. All receptors derive from a man younger than 35 who received the YFV17D yellow fever vaccine. Both conserved end residues are part of each CDR3. The order of the fields is J gene, D gene, clone size, V gene, CDR3 protein, CDR3 DNA. A D gene is named only where the DNA matches it firmly. Size is omitted from some rows. Given values are once, few, many or a class for expanded clones.

j_call: TRBJ2-3; d_call: NA; clone_size: many; v_call: TRBV10-1; cdr3_aa: CASSDVTDTQYF; cdr3_nt: TGCGCCAGCAGTGATGTTACAGATACGCAGTATTTT
j_call: TRBJ2-3; d_call: NA; clone_size: many; v_call: TRBV20-1; cdr3_aa: CSAREVGGPTDTQYF; cdr3_nt: TGCAGTGCTAGAGAGGTGGGGGGACCCACAGATACGCAGTATTTT
j_call: TRBJ1-1; d_call: TRBD1; clone_size: few; v_call: TRBV6-5; cdr3_aa: CASGRNQGDTEAFF; cdr3_nt: TGTGCCAGCGGCCGAAATCAGGGGGACACTGAAGCTTTCTTT
j_call: TRBJ2-5; d_call: NA; clone_size: many; v_call: TRBV20-1; cdr3_aa: CSASRARETQYF; cdr3_nt: TGCAGTGCTAGTAGGGCGAGAGAGACCCAGTACTTC
j_call: TRBJ1-6; d_call: NA; clone_size: NA; v_call: TRBV6-5; cdr3_aa: CASSYLDPYNSPLHF; cdr3_nt: TGTGCCAGCAGTTACCTTGACCCCTATAATTCACCCCTCCACTTT
j_call: TRBJ2-2; d_call: NA; clone_size: many; v_call: TRBV9; cdr3_aa: CASSVAAKTGELFF; cdr3_nt: TGTGCCAGCAGCGTAGCCGCGAAAACCGGGGAGCTGTTTTTT
j_call: TRBJ2-7; d_call: NA; clone_size: many; v_call: TRBV6-1; cdr3_aa: CASRKGSTDYEQYF; cdr3_nt: TGTGCCAGCAGAAAGGGCTCGACTGACTACGAGCAGTACTTC
j_call: TRBJ2-1; d_call: NA; clone_size: many; v_call: TRBV10-3; cdr3_aa: CAISAPPGSKGNEQFF; cdr3_nt: TGTGCCATCAGTGCCCCCCCGGGGTCCAAGGGTAATGAGCAGTTCTTC
j_call: TRBJ2-5; d_call: TRBD2; clone_size: NA; v_call: TRBV9; cdr3_aa: CASSPRLNSGGAGETQYF; cdr3_nt: TGTGCCAGCAGCCCCCGCCTAAATAGCGGGGGGGCGGGAGAGACCCAGTACTTC
j_call: TRBJ2-5; d_call: NA; clone_size: many; v_call: TRBV7-6; cdr3_aa: CASSLVGETQETQYF; cdr3_nt: TGTGCCAGCAGTCTTGTGGGGGAGACGCAAGAGACCCAGTACTTC
j_call: TRBJ1-2; d_call: NA; clone_size: few; v_call: TRBV5-1; cdr3_aa: CASSLTGSYGYTF; cdr3_nt: TGCGCCAGCAGCTTGACAGGGTCCTATGGCTACACCTTC
j_call: TRBJ2-1; d_call: NA; clone_size: few; v_call: TRBV20-1; cdr3_aa: CSATDGGRSYNEQFF; cdr3_nt: TGCAGTGCGACAGACGGGGGAAGATCCTACAATGAGCAGTTCTTC
j_call: TRBJ2-5; d_call: NA; clone_size: NA; v_call: TRBV7-9; cdr3_aa: CASSEGHRQETQYF; cdr3_nt: TGTGCCAGCAGCGAGGGACACCGCCAAGAGACCCAGTACTTC
j_call: TRBJ2-1; d_call: NA; clone_size: NA; v_call: TRBV5-6; cdr3_aa: CASSFGGRRYNEQFF; cdr3_nt: TGTGCCAGCAGCTTCGGGGGGCGGAGATACAATGAGCAGTTCTTC
j_call: TRBJ1-2; d_call: NA; clone_size: NA; v_call: TRBV7-2; cdr3_aa: CASSLGPLDGYTF; cdr3_nt: TGTGCCAGCAGCTTAGGTCCCCTAGATGGCTACACCTTC
j_call: TRBJ2-3; d_call: NA; clone_size: many; v_call: TRBV7-2; cdr3_aa: CASSLAGSRLRDTQYF; cdr3_nt: TGTGCCAGCAGCTTAGCGGGTTCCCGTTTACGGGATACGCAGTATTTT
j_call: TRBJ1-2; d_call: TRBD1; clone_size: many; v_call: TRBV4-1; cdr3_aa: CASSYGTGRIRFGYTF; cdr3_nt: TGCGCCAGCAGCTACGGGACAGGGAGGATCCGATTTGGCTACACCTTC
j_call: TRBJ2-2; d_call: NA; clone_size: few; v_call: TRBV7-2; cdr3_aa: CASSGKTGLGTGELFF; cdr3_nt: TGTGCCAGCAGCGGAAAGACAGGCCTGGGCACCGGGGAGCTGTTTTTT
j_call: TRBJ1-4; d_call: NA; clone_size: many; v_call: TRBV20-1; cdr3_aa: CSASSRAKLFF; cdr3_nt: TGCAGTGCTAGTAGTCGGGCAAAACTGTTTTTT
j_call: TRBJ2-5; d_call: NA; clone_size: many; v_call: TRBV4-1; cdr3_aa: CASSPSGLQETQYF; cdr3_nt: TGCGCCAGCAGCCCCAGCGGTCTACAAGAGACCCAGTACTTC
j_call: TRBJ2-1; d_call: TRBD1; clone_size: many; v_call: TRBV18; cdr3_aa: CASSPGTVSYNEQFF; cdr3_nt: TGTGCCAGCTCACCGGGGACAGTCTCCTACAATGAGCAGTTCTTC
j_call: TRBJ1-1; d_call: TRBD1; clone_size: many; v_call: TRBV12-3/TRBV12-4; cdr3_aa: CASSFRGGYTEAFF; cdr3_nt: TGTGCCAGCAGTTTCAGAGGGGGCTACACTGAAGCTTTCTTT
j_call: TRBJ1-1; d_call: NA; clone_size: few; v_call: TRBV29-1; cdr3_aa: CSVEDSLTGPGVAFF; cdr3_nt: TGCAGCGTTGAAGATTCGCTGACGGGGCCTGGGGTAGCTTTCTTT
j_call: TRBJ2-7; d_call: NA; clone_size: NA; v_call: TRBV23-1; cdr3_aa: CHWVTSHSYEQYF; cdr3_nt: TGCCACTGGGTCACTAGCCACTCCTACGAGCAGTACTTC
j_call: TRBJ2-5; d_call: TRBD2; clone_size: NA; v_call: TRBV28; cdr3_aa: CASSPWTSERVETQYF; cdr3_nt: TGTGCCAGCAGTCCGTGGACTAGCGAAAGAGTCGAGACCCAGTACTTC
j_call: TRBJ1-2; d_call: NA; clone_size: many; v_call: TRBV29-1; cdr3_aa: CSVEGGALGYTF; cdr3_nt: TGCAGCGTTGAAGGAGGGGCACTGGGCTACACCTTC
j_call: TRBJ2-2; d_call: NA; clone_size: many; v_call: TRBV20-1; cdr3_aa: CSASWAQGFPGELFF; cdr3_nt: TGCAGTGCTAGTTGGGCCCAAGGGTTCCCCGGGGAGCTGTTTTTT
j_call: TRBJ2-2; d_call: NA; clone_size: few; v_call: TRBV6-1; cdr3_aa: CASSVRAGLSTGELFF; cdr3_nt: TGTGCCAGCAGTGTAAGGGCAGGTTTATCGACCGGGGAGCTGTTTTTT
j_call: TRBJ2-4; d_call: NA; clone_size: many; v_call: TRBV10-3; cdr3_aa: CAISETGLAKNIQYF; cdr3_nt: TGTGCCATCAGTGAAACAGGGCTAGCCAAAAACATTCAGTACTTC
j_call: TRBJ2-3; d_call: TRBD1; clone_size: NA; v_call: TRBV9; cdr3_aa: CASSVAWDRVSDTQYF; cdr3_nt: TGTGCCAGCAGCGTAGCTTGGGACAGGGTTTCAGATACGCAGTATTTT
j_call: TRBJ1-2; d_call: NA; clone_size: many; v_call: TRBV20-1; cdr3_aa: CSAIQDPYGYTF; cdr3_nt: TGCAGTGCTATCCAGGACCCTTATGGCTACACCTTC
j_call: TRBJ2-5; d_call: TRBD2; clone_size: few; v_call: TRBV9; cdr3_aa: CASSVGPAGGGVQETQYF; cdr3_nt: TGTGCCAGCAGCGTAGGACCAGCGGGGGGCGGGGTCCAAGAGACCCAGTACTTC
j_call: TRBJ1-5; d_call: NA; clone_size: NA; v_call: TRBV20-1; cdr3_aa: CSARAGGNQPQHF; cdr3_nt: TGCAGTGCAAGAGCAGGGGGCAATCAGCCCCAGCATTTT
j_call: TRBJ1-5; d_call: TRBD1; clone_size: few; v_call: TRBV5-1; cdr3_aa: CASSTTGGYGQPQHF; cdr3_nt: TGCGCCAGCAGCACTACAGGGGGCTACGGTCAGCCCCAGCATTTT
j_call: TRBJ2-1; d_call: NA; clone_size: few; v_call: TRBV30; cdr3_aa: CAWSPGENEQFF; cdr3_nt: TGTGCCTGGTCCCCAGGGGAGAATGAGCAGTTCTTC
j_call: TRBJ2-2; d_call: NA; clone_size: many; v_call: TRBV7-9; cdr3_aa: CASSLSAGLNTGELFF; cdr3_nt: TGTGCCAGCAGCTTATCCGCAGGGTTGAACACCGGGGAGCTGTTTTTT
j_call: TRBJ1-3; d_call: NA; clone_size: NA; v_call: TRBV27; cdr3_aa: CASSSRISGNTIYF; cdr3_nt: TGTGCCAGCAGTTCTAGGATCTCTGGAAACACCATATATTTT
j_call: TRBJ1-1; d_call: TRBD1; clone_size: few; v_call: TRBV7-2; cdr3_aa: CASSGDRNTEAFF; cdr3_nt: TGTGCCAGCAGCGGGGACAGGAACACTGAAGCTTTCTTT
j_call: TRBJ2-3; d_call: NA; clone_size: few; v_call: TRBV20-1; cdr3_aa: CSAETGDTQYF; cdr3_nt: TGCAGTGCTGAGACCGGGGATACGCAGTATTTT
j_call: TRBJ2-5; d_call: TRBD1; clone_size: NA; v_call: TRBV29-1; cdr3_aa: CSVGPGTGPETQYF; cdr3_nt: TGCAGCGTTGGGCCCGGGACAGGGCCAGAGACCCAGTACTTC
j_call: TRBJ2-3; d_call: NA; clone_size: NA; v_call: TRBV7-9; cdr3_aa: CASSPGGVYTDTQYF; cdr3_nt: TGTGCCAGCAGCCCCGGAGGGGTGTACACAGATACGCAGTATTTT
j_call: TRBJ2-5; d_call: NA; clone_size: many; v_call: TRBV5-1; cdr3_aa: CASSLSTEETQYF; cdr3_nt: TGCGCCAGCAGCTTGAGCACGGAGGAGACCCAGTACTTC
j_call: TRBJ2-5; d_call: NA; clone_size: few; v_call: TRBV29-1; cdr3_aa: CSVEASSSPAQYF; cdr3_nt: TGCAGCGTTGAGGCTAGCTCCAGCCCGGCCCAGTACTTC
j_call: TRBJ2-6; d_call: TRBD2; clone_size: few; v_call: TRBV7-3; cdr3_aa: CASTPGLASGANVLTF; cdr3_nt: TGTGCCAGCACCCCCGGACTAGCCTCTGGGGCCAACGTCCTGACTTTC
j_call: TRBJ2-1; d_call: NA; clone_size: NA; v_call: TRBV5-6; cdr3_aa: CAMSLGDHSYNEQFF; cdr3_nt: TGTGCCATGAGCCTCGGGGATCACTCCTACAATGAGCAGTTCTTC
j_call: TRBJ1-1; d_call: NA; clone_size: many; v_call: TRBV6-5; cdr3_aa: CASSYLGRAADEAFF; cdr3_nt: TGTGCCAGCAGTTATCTGGGTCGGGCAGCGGACGAAGCTTTCTTT
j_call: TRBJ2-3; d_call: NA; clone_size: many; v_call: TRBV20-1; cdr3_aa: CSASGRSSTDTQYF; cdr3_nt: TGCAGTGCGTCCGGACGATCTAGCACAGATACGCAGTATTTT
j_call: TRBJ2-3; d_call: TRBD1; clone_size: many; v_call: TRBV18; cdr3_aa: CASSATGDSTDTQYF; cdr3_nt: TGTGCCAGCTCCGCTACAGGGGATAGCACAGATACGCAGTATTTT
j_call: TRBJ1-1; d_call: TRBD1; clone_size: NA; v_call: TRBV19; cdr3_aa: CASSTGTGGNTEAFF; cdr3_nt: TGTGCCAGTAGTACGGGGACAGGGGGCAACACTGAAGCTTTCTTT
j_call: TRBJ2-3; d_call: NA; clone_size: NA; v_call: TRBV20-1; cdr3_aa: CSARWEGAGTDTQYF; cdr3_nt: TGCAGTGCTAGGTGGGAGGGGGCGGGGACAGATACGCAGTATTTT
j_call: TRBJ2-5; d_call: TRBD2; clone_size: many; v_call: TRBV6-5; cdr3_aa: CASSYSGGGGPGETQYF; cdr3_nt: TGTGCCAGCAGTTACTCGGGAGGCGGGGGGCCCGGTGAGACCCAGTACTTC
j_call: TRBJ2-3; d_call: NA; clone_size: NA; v_call: TRBV11-2; cdr3_aa: CASSLGDPLLDTQYF; cdr3_nt: TGTGCCAGCAGCTTAGGAGACCCGCTTTTGGATACGCAGTATTTT
j_call: TRBJ2-3; d_call: NA; clone_size: many; v_call: TRBV5-1; cdr3_aa: CASSLLGVGTDTQYF; cdr3_nt: TGCGCCAGCAGCTTATTGGGGGTGGGCACAGATACGCAGTATTTT
j_call: TRBJ2-4; d_call: NA; clone_size: NA; v_call: TRBV12-3/TRBV12-4; cdr3_aa: CASSLENIQYF; cdr3_nt: TGTGCCAGCAGTTTGGAAAACATTCAGTACTTC
j_call: TRBJ2-1; d_call: TRBD2; clone_size: many; v_call: TRBV4-1; cdr3_aa: CASSQFPLSGGAINEQFF; cdr3_nt: TGCGCCAGCAGCCAATTTCCCCTTAGCGGGGGGGCCATCAATGAGCAGTTCTTC